A single sample gave rise to the 10 T cell receptor beta chains below, sequenced in a study of graft-versus-host responses after intestinal transplantation. Clones were sequenced by immunoSEQ multiplex PCR, and TCRdb holds only the in-frame ones, with some missing. This table has about 98,000 clones, approximately 85% appearing once. This sample comprised PBMCs, obtained 255 days after intestinal transplant. The receptors shown here come from a human patient who received an intestinal transplant, so some T cells may come from the graft donor.

A note on this clone: The junction departs from germline at one end; a sequencing error may be responsible. This chain links TRBV6-1 with TRBJ1-5, with D unresolved. The CDR3 spans 15 residues. Germline V gene sequence: CDR1 MNHNS, CDR2 SASEGT. CDR3 region: CASSEDGSSYQPQHF. CDR3 nucleotide sequence: TGTGCCAGCAGTGAAGACGGCAGTAGCTATCAGCCCCAGCATTTT.

The genes are TRBV4-1 and TRBJ2-1; tentative D call: TRBD2 (6 bases). Trimming pared 3 bases from V and 6 bases from J, leaving 6 bases between. The germline V gene encodes CDR1 MGHRA and CDR2 YSYEKL. This CDR3 is 12 amino acids long. The CDR3 region has the DNA TGCGCCAGCAGCCAGGGAGGCAATGAGCAGTTCTTC. It is translated as CASSQGGNEQFF.

The J gene is TRBJ2-2, the V gene TRBV6-1; tentatively, D is TRBD1 (5 bases). This CDR3 region has 13 residues. V lost 7 bases to trimming and J lost 1 base, with 7 bases between them. Germline CDR1 is MNHNS and CDR2 is SASEGT. The CDR3 coding sequence is TGTGCCAGCACACAGGAGAACACCGGGGAGCTGTTTTTT. Amino acid sequence: CASTQENTGELFF.

Only one count was recorded for this clone. The chain joins TRBV7-9 to TRBJ2-3; tentatively, D is TRBD1 (6 bases). Germline values: CDR1 SEHNR, CDR2 FQNEAQ (reference sequence). The V gene lost 1 base and the J gene lost 7 bases, with 12 bases spanning the gap. The CDR3 has 14 amino acids. CDR3 sequence: CASSLGQGTNTQYF. The CDR3 coding sequence is TGTGCCAGCAGCTTAGGGCAGGGGACGAATACGCAGTATTTT.

The chain has TRBV2 and TRBJ2-1; unclear D gene. Trimming shortened V by 6 bases and J by 9 bases, and 9 bases separated the two germline ends. Germline values: CDR1 SNHLY, CDR2 FYNNEI. The CDR3 runs 11 residues. CDR3 loop: CASSFVSEQFF. The DNA for the CDR3 is TGTGCCAGCAGCTTCGTAAGTGAGCAGTTCTTC.

This clone was detected only once. The chain links TRBV29-1 to TRBJ2-4; the D gene is possibly TRBD1 (5 bases). Germline-derived CDR1 and CDR2 are SQVTM and ANQGSEA. Trimming removed 6 bases from V and 7 bases from J, with 13 bases in between. This CDR3 comprises 12 residues. Here the CDR3 reads CSVTVPENIQYF. CDR3 in DNA: TGCAGCGTGACAGTGCCTGAGAACATTCAGTACTTC.

This chain connects TRBV6-6 to TRBJ2-7, with D possibly matching TRBD1 (6 bases). CDR1 is MNHNY, CDR2 SVGAGI, per germline (reference sequence). CDR3 size: 15 residues. The V gene lost 5 bases and the J gene lost 6 bases, with 20 bases spanning the gap. The CDR3 here is CASSPRTASSSEQYF. Here the CDR3 DNA reads TGTGCCAGCAGTCCGCGGACAGCCTCAAGTAGCGAGCAGTACTTC.

The chain combines TRBV5-4 with TRBJ2-3; D is perhaps TRBD2 (6 bases). Germline values: CDR1 SGHNT, CDR2 YYREEE (reference sequence). This CDR3 is built from 15 residues. The germline V and J ends were trimmed by 0 bases and 6 bases, with 14 bases remaining between them. For the CDR3, the DNA is TGTGCCAGCAGCTTGGGCGGGGCCACTTTGGATACGCAGTATTTT. Amino acid sequence: CASSLGGATLDTQYF.

This chain connects TRBV27 to TRBJ2-1; TRBD1 might be the D (5 bases). Germline V CDR1 and CDR2: MNHEY, SMNVEV (reference sequence). Trimming took off 2 bases at V and 5 bases at J, with 7 bases between the two ends. This CDR3 contains 13 residues. The CDR3 DNA follows: TGTGCCAGCAGTTTAGCGACAGACAATGAGCAGTTCTTC. It codes for CASSLATDNEQFF.

The gene calls are TRBV5-6 and TRBJ2-2, with a tentative D call TRBD2 (6 bases). Germline CDR1 reads SGHDT; CDR2 reads YYEEEE. The CDR3 covers 19 residues. V lost 5 bases to trimming and J lost 0 bases, with 23 bases between them. Here the CDR3 reads CASRGTGTPTPSNTGELFF. CDR3 DNA: TGTGCCAGCAGGGGGACCGGGACTCCAACTCCCTCGAACACCGGGGAGCTGTTTTTT.